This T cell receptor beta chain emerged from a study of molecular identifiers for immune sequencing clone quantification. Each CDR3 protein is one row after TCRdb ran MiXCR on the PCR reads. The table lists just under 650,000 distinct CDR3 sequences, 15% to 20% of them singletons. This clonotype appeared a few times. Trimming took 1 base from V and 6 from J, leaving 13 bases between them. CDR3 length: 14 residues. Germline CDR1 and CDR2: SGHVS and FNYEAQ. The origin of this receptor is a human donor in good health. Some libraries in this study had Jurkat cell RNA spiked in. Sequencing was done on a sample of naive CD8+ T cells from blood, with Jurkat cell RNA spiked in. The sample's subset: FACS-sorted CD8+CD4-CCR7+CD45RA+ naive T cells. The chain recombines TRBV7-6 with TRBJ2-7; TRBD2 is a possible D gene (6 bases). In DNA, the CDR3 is TGTGCCAGCAGCTTAGGGCCCGGGGGTAGCGAGCAGTACTTC. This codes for CASSLGPGGSEQYF.